The 8 T cell receptor beta chains in this list originate from one sample, sequenced in a study of cytomegalovirus exposure and HLA in healthy donors. Method: immunoSEQ multiplex PCR; TCRdb's copy keeps in-frame clones and lacks some. The sample has 90,000 to 150,000 clones, around nine tenths seen once. The sequenced material came from PBMCs. These receptors were taken from a man between 18 and 35 years old in good health and CMV-seropositive.

The count of this clone is one. The rearrangement uses TRBV7-6 and TRBJ1-2; tentative D call: TRBD1 (5 bases). This CDR3 is built from 13 residues. In germline, CDR1 is SGHVS, CDR2 FNYEAQ. The ends were cut back, 4 bases at V and 8 bases at J, with 14 bases in the middle. The chain's CDR3 is CASSSDTSGGYTF. The DNA of the CDR3 is TGTGCCAGCAGCTCGGACACATCAGGCGGCTACACCTTC.

The chain carries TRBV10-2 and TRBJ2-2; 10 nucleotides match TRBD1. The trim removed 6 bases at V and 4 bases at J, leaving 5 bases unmatched. The CDR3 extends over 15 amino acids. Germline V gene lookup returns CDR1 WSHSY and CDR2 SAAADI. The DNA of the CDR3 is TGCGCCAGCAGCGTAGGGACAGGGGCCACCGGGGAGCTGTTTTTT. It is translated as CASSVGTGATGELFF.

The genes are TRBV7-2 and TRBJ2-2; D perhaps matches TRBD1 (5 bases). Trimming removed 7 bases at V and 6 bases at J, with 15 bases between. The CDR3 extends over 14 amino acids. Germline-derived CDR1 and CDR2 are SGHTA and FQGNSA. The CDR3 loop reads CASTPRVGSGELFF. For the CDR3, the DNA is TGTGCCAGCACCCCCAGGGTGGGCTCCGGGGAGCTGTTTTTT.

The rearrangement uses TRBV28 and TRBJ2-7; TRBD1 agrees at 8 bases. V gave up 7 bases and J gave up 0 bases; unmatched junction bases: 11. Germline V gives CDR1 MDHEN, CDR2 SYDVKM. The CDR3 runs to 16 residues. DNA of the CDR3: TGTGCCAGCATCATCTCGACAGGGGCGAGCTCCTACGAGCAGTACTTC. Translated, it gives CASIISTGASSYEQYF.

The rearrangement links TRBV7-9 to TRBJ1-5; D call uncertain. Germline loops: CDR1 SEHNR, CDR2 FQNEAQ (reference sequence). The CDR3 spans 14 residues. Between the trimmed V and J ends, which lost 5 bases and 7 bases, there was a span of 15 bases. The CDR3 reads CASSLPGNGQPQHF. The CDR3 nucleotides read TGTGCCAGCAGCCTCCCGGGGAATGGGCAGCCCCAGCATTTT.

This clone was picked up one time. The chain links TRBV9 to TRBJ1-1; D ambiguous. CDR1 SGDLS and CDR2 YYNGEE come from the germline V gene. V lost 0 bases to trimming and J lost 2 bases, with 8 bases between them. The CDR3 sequence is 14 residues long. CDR3 loop: CASSVENRNTEAFF. CDR3 DNA: TGTGCCAGCAGCGTAGAAAACAGAAACACTGAAGCTTTCTTT.

The chain links TRBV2 to TRBJ2-3; a possible D gene is TRBD2 (7 bases). This CDR3 spans 16 amino acids. The V gene lost 3 bases and the J gene lost 6 bases, with 19 bases spanning the gap. CDR1 and CDR2 from the germline V gene are SNHLY and FYNNEI. CDR3 sequence (DNA): TGTGCCAGCAGTGATTTCTCGGGGGGCGGATTTGATACGCAGTATTTT. Encoded protein: CASSDFSGGGFDTQYF. The full variable domain, rest sourced from reference TRBV2 and TRBJ2-3, is EPEVTQTPSHQVTQMGQEVILRCVPISNHLYFYWYRQILGQKVEFLVSFYNNEISEKSEIFDDQFSVERPDGSNFTLKIRSTKLEDSAMYFCASSDFSGGGFDTQYFGPGTRLTVL.

This clone was found a few times. This chain links TRBV7-9 with TRBJ1-2; D is undetermined. The V gene's germline CDR1 is SEHNR and CDR2 FQNEAQ (reference sequence). The ends were cut back, 8 bases at V and 4 bases at J, with 8 bases in the middle. This CDR3 contains 11 residues. The CDR3 DNA reads as TGTGCCAGCTCACAGTTCTATGGCTACACCTTC. Translation: CASSQFYGYTF.